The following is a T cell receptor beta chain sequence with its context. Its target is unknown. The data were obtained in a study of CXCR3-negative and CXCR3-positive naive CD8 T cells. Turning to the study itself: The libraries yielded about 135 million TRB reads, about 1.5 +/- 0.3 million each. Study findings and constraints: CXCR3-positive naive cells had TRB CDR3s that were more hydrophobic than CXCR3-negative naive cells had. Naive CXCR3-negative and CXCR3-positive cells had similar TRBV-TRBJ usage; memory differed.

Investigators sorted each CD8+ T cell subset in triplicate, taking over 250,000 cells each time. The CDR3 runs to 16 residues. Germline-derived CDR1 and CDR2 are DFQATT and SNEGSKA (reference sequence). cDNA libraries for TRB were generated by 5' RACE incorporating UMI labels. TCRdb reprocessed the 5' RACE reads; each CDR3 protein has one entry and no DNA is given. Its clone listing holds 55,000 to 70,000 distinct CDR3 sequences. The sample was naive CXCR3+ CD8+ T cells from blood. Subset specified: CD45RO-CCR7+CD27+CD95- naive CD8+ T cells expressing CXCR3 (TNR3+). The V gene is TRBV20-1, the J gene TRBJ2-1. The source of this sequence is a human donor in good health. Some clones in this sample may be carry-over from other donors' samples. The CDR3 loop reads CSARDVGSVWDNEQFF.